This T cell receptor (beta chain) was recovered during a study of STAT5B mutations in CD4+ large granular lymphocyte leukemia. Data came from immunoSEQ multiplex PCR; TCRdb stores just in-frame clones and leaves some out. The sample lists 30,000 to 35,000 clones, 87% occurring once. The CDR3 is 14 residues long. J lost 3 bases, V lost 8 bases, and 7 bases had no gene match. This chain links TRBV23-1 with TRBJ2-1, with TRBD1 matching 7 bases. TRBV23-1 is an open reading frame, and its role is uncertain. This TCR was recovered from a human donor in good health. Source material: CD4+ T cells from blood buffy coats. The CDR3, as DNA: TGCGCCAGCCCCCTACGGGACAGCTACAATGAGCAGTTCTTC. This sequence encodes CASPLRDSYNEQFF.